One and the same sample provided the 30 T cell receptor beta chains below, sequenced in a study of control samples from healthy donors and cancer patients. TCRdb's table, derived via immunoSEQ multiplex PCR, lists solely in-frame clones and lacks some. Of 120,000 or so clones in the sample, over 80% are singletons; the top ten hold 0.58%. Specimen: PBMCs. These TCRs come from an older man with head and neck cancer.

The chain is built from TRBV5-1 and TRBJ2-7, with TRBD2 as a possible D gene (6 bases). CDR3 length: 15 amino acids. CDR1 is SGHRS, CDR2 YFSETQ, per germline. With 0 bases removed from V and 2 bases from J, the gap between germline ends came to 12 bases. The CDR3 loop reads CASSLERRAAYEQYF. CDR3 DNA: TGCGCCAGCAGCTTGGAACGGAGGGCCGCCTACGAGCAGTACTTC.

This chain connects TRBV7-2 to TRBJ2-3, with TRBD2 matching over 7 bases. The junction had 8 bases not matched to a gene; V was cut back by 0 bases and J by 5 bases. The germline V gene has CDR1 SGHTA and CDR2 FQGNSA. The CDR3 sequence is 16 residues long. CDR3 sequence (DNA): TGTGCCAGCAGCTTAGCGCGGGAGCTGTGGGTAGATACGCAGTATTTT. This sequence encodes CASSLARELWVDTQYF. Based on the CDR3 plus reference TRBV7-2 and TRBJ2-3, the full variable domain is GAGVSQSPSNKVTEKGKDVELRCDPISGHTALYWYRQSLGQGLEFLIYFQGNSAPDKSGLPSDRFSAERTGGSVSTLTIQRTQQEDSAVYLCASSLARELWVDTQYFGPGTRLTVL.

This clone appeared a single time. The V and J genes are TRBV4-1 and TRBJ2-5, with 8 bases lining up with TRBD2. The CDR3 spans 15 residues. Germline assignment: CDR1 MGHRA and CDR2 YSYEKL. V lost 0 bases to trimming and J lost 1 base; unmatched junction nucleotides: 1. The CDR3 loop is CASSQETSAQETQYF. The CDR3 DNA reads TGCGCCAGCAGCCAAGAGACTAGCGCCCAAGAGACCCAGTACTTC.

J is TRBJ1-1 and V is TRBV30; D is unresolved. V was shortened by 0 bases and J by 7 bases, with 6 bases between the two germline ends. Germline CDR1 and CDR2: GTSNPN and SVGIG (reference sequence). The length of the CDR3 is 11 residues. CDR3 protein: CAWSVGIEAFF. The CDR3 nucleotides are TGTGCCTGGAGTGTGGGGATTGAAGCTTTCTTT.

The chain combines TRBV5-5 with TRBJ2-7; 7 bases are a match to TRBD1. Germline assignment: CDR1 SGHKS and CDR2 YYEKEE (reference sequence). Trimming at V came to 6 bases and at J to 0 bases, leaving 3 bases not matched to a gene. This CDR3 spans 13 amino acids. The CDR3 here is CASIDRDSYEQYF. In nucleotides, the CDR3 is TGTGCCAGCATCGACAGGGACTCCTACGAGCAGTACTTC.

The rearrangement links TRBV27 to TRBJ1-2, with 9 bases that match TRBD1. The CDR3 is 14 residues long. The V gene's germline CDR1 is MNHEY and CDR2 SMNVEV (reference sequence). The junction had 2 bases not matched to a gene; V was cut back by 2 bases and J by 4 bases. The CDR3 region has the DNA TGTGCCAGCAGTTTAACAGGGGGCGGCTATGGCTACACCTTC. Amino acid sequence: CASSLTGGGYGYTF.

This chain connects TRBV21-1 to TRBJ1-2. TRBV21-1 is an annotated pseudogene. This CDR3 spans 14 amino acids. The CDR3 loop reads CASSKDRPSGGYTF. As DNA, the CDR3 is TGTGCCAGCAGCAAAGATCGCCCGTCGGGCGGCTACACCTTC.

The chain joins TRBV9 to TRBJ2-1, with 12 bases aligning to TRBD2. CDR1 SGDLS and CDR2 YYNGEE come from the germline V gene. The CDR3 has 15 residues. The J segment lost 9 bases and the V segment lost 2 bases, leaving 6 bases of the junction unmatched. DNA of the CDR3: TGTGCCAGCAGCGTTAGGACTAGCGGGAAAAGTGAGCAGTTCTTC. Protein sequence: CASSVRTSGKSEQFF.

The V and J genes are TRBV20-1 and TRBJ2-1, with 14 bases that match TRBD2. In germline, CDR1 is DFQATT, CDR2 SNEGSKA (reference sequence). V shed 6 bases, J shed 7 bases, and the junction held 5 bases outside the gene matches. The CDR3 is made up of 14 amino acids. The CDR3 nucleotides read TGCAGTGCCAGTCGACTAGCGGGAGGGAATGAGCAGTTCTTC. Amino acid sequence: CSASRLAGGNEQFF.

The rearrangement links TRBV4-3 to TRBJ2-3; 7 bases match TRBD1. Germline CDR1 LGHNA, CDR2 YSLEER. Trimming cost V 4 bases and J 0 bases; bases outside gene matches: 13. The CDR3 runs to 18 residues. CDR3 coding DNA: TGCGCCAGCAGCCTTCACTCCTCAAGGGGGCAGAGCACAGATACGCAGTATTTT. Protein product: CASSLHSSRGQSTDTQYF.

V and J are TRBV6-2 or TRBV6-3 and TRBJ2-1, with 10 bases matching TRBD2. V lost 6 bases and J lost 2; bases outside the gene matches: 1. The CDR3 contains 14 residues. CDR1 is MNHEY, CDR2 SVGEGT, per germline. The CDR3 nucleotides are TGTGCCAGCAGCCTAGCGGGGGCCTACAATGAGCAGTTCTTC. This translates into CASSLAGAYNEQFF.

The genes are TRBV9 and TRBJ2-3; D might be TRBD1 or TRBD2, each matching 6 bases. Germline-derived CDR1 and CDR2 are SGDLS and YYNGEE. The CDR3 is made up of 16 amino acids. The V gene lost 0 bases and the J gene lost 1 base, with 12 bases spanning the gap. CDR3 DNA: TGTGCCAGCAGCGTAGGAGGGGGGCACGGCACAGATACGCAGTATTTT. This encodes CASSVGGGHGTDTQYF.

This chain uses TRBV5-5 with TRBJ2-1; D not certain. The CDR3 contains 14 residues. V lost 6 bases and J 7 bases, leaving 17 bases between the germline ends. Per the germline V gene, CDR1 is SGHKS and CDR2 is YYEKEE (reference sequence). DNA for the CDR3: TGTGCCAGCACCCTTAGGGTGGAAGGGAATGAGCAGTTCTTC. Its protein product is CASTLRVEGNEQFF.

This chain connects TRBV19 to TRBJ2-5; the match to TRBD2 covers 9 bases. The CDR3 sequence is 15 residues long. V was clipped by 3 bases and J by 5 bases; unmatched bases: 7. The V gene's germline CDR1 is LNHDA and CDR2 SQIVND (reference sequence). CDR3 DNA: TGTGCCAGTAGTATGTTGGTAGCGGGAGTGGAGACCCAGTACTTC. Its protein is CASSMLVAGVETQYF.

The gene calls are TRBV3-1 (or the pseudogene TRBV3-2) and TRBJ2-4; 9 positions match TRBD1. The CDR3 extends over 14 amino acids. Germline V gene lookup returns CDR1 LGHDT and CDR2 YNNKEL (reference sequence). Trimming removed 5 bases from V and 5 bases from J; junction bases left unmatched: 4. CDR3 DNA: TGTGCCAGCAGCTACAGGGGGCGCGAAAACATTCAGTACTTC. It yields the protein CASSYRGRENIQYF.

CDR3 coding DNA: TGTGCCAGCAGGACACACCTCCAAGGCATACTGCACGGCTACACCTTC. Protein product: CASRTHLQGILHGYTF. V gene TRBV28 combines with J gene TRBJ1-2; D is ambiguous. The CDR3 is 16 amino acids. The V end lost 6 bases, the J end lost 8 bases, and 25 bases lay between the germline ends. Germline lookup yields CDR1 MDHEN and CDR2 SYDVKM.

The chain employs TRBV5-6 and TRBJ2-7, with 11 bases fitting TRBD1. J lost 0 bases, V lost 5 bases, and 13 bases had no gene match. Germline CDR1 and CDR2: SGHDT and YYEEEE. The CDR3 runs 18 residues. CDR3 region: CASRTLGQGAGSSYEQYF. In nucleotides, the CDR3 is TGTGCCAGCAGAACACTAGGACAGGGGGCTGGGAGCTCCTACGAGCAGTACTTC. Full variable domain (rest looked up from reference TRBV5-6 and TRBJ2-7): DAGVTQSPTHLIKTRGQQVTLRCSPKSGHDTVSWYQQALGQGPQFIFQYYEEEERQRGNFPDRFSGHQFPNYSSELNVNALLLGDSALYLCASRTLGQGAGSSYEQYFGPGTRLTVT.

The chain combines TRBV5-1 with TRBJ2-2, with D possibly being TRBD1 (6 bases). Trimming removed 3 bases at V and 6 bases at J, with 15 bases between. Germline values: CDR1 SGHRS, CDR2 YFSETQ. The CDR3 loop spans 15 amino acids. CDR3 protein: CASSSDSRWSGELFF. Written as DNA, the CDR3 is TGCGCCAGCAGCTCGGACAGTAGGTGGTCCGGGGAGCTGTTTTTT.

This clone occurred a few times. This chain uses TRBV3-1 (or the pseudogene TRBV3-2) with TRBJ2-5; 7 bases are shared with TRBD2. Germline V gene lookup returns CDR1 LGHDT and CDR2 YNNKEL (reference sequence). CDR3 size: 13 residues. V lost 5 bases, J lost 7 bases, and 7 bases stayed unmatched. CDR3 in amino acids: CASSSQPSGTQYF. The CDR3 DNA is TGTGCCAGCAGCTCGCAACCTAGCGGGACCCAGTACTTC.

The gene calls are TRBV18 and TRBJ2-1; TRBD2 agrees at 7 bases. The CDR3 loop spans 17 amino acids. V trimming: 0 bases; J trimming: 7 bases; junction bases outside the gene matches: 12. Germline CDR1 reads KGHSH; CDR2 reads LQKENI. Written as DNA, the CDR3 is TGTGCCAGCTCACCACCAAATGTGGGCGGGGGTAAAAATGAGCAGTTCTTC. This gives the protein CASSPPNVGGGKNEQFF.

This clone came up once. V is TRBV4-1 and J is TRBJ1-2; no clear D. The V and J ends lost 0 bases and 1 base respectively, with 15 bases between them. There are 17 residues in the CDR3. Germline lookup yields CDR1 MGHRA and CDR2 YSYEKL. The DNA of the CDR3 is TGCGCCAGCAGCCAAGATAGCAGTGACATTCTTAACTATGGCTACACCTTC. Translating gives CASSQDSSDILNYGYTF.

V gene TRBV27 combines with J gene TRBJ1-5; D is unresolved. In germline, CDR1 is MNHEY, CDR2 SMNVEV (reference sequence). CDR3 length: 13 amino acids. V gave up 3 bases and J gave up 2 bases, with 5 bases separating them. CDR3 in DNA: TGTGCCAGCAGTTTGAGGGGCAATCAGCCCCAGCATTTT. It is translated as CASSLRGNQPQHF.

This clone came up once. This chain links TRBV2 with TRBJ2-3, with a tentative D call TRBD2 (6 bases). Germline V gene data show CDR1 as SNHLY and CDR2 as FYNNEI. This CDR3 has 14 amino acids. V was trimmed by 3 bases and J by 4 bases, leaving 11 bases between them. CDR3 sequence reads: CASSDQGGADTQYF. CDR3 nucleotides: TGTGCCAGCAGTGACCAGGGAGGCGCAGATACGCAGTATTTT.

V gene TRBV14 combines with J gene TRBJ2-7, with D perhaps assigned TRBD1 or TRBD2 (6 bases each). The germline V gene encodes CDR1 SGHDN and CDR2 FVKESK. The CDR3 runs 19 residues. The V gene lost 0 bases and the J gene lost 6 bases, with 27 bases spanning the gap. CDR3 loop: CASSQDRGPAGPFWGEQYF. The CDR3 coding sequence is TGTGCCAGCAGCCAAGACCGGGGGCCAGCAGGGCCATTTTGGGGCGAGCAGTACTTC.

The chain is built from TRBV19 and TRBJ1-2; maybe TRBD1 (6 bases). The CDR3 length is 15 residues. Trimming took 10 bases from V and 2 from J, leaving 20 bases between them. CDR1 and CDR2 (germline): LNHDA, SQIVND (reference sequence). The CDR3 is CATRDRRGGNYGYTF. CDR3 coding DNA: TGTGCCACCCGAGACAGGAGGGGCGGGAACTATGGCTACACCTTC.

The rearrangement joins TRBV10-3 to TRBJ2-1; 10 bases fit TRBD2. Trimming at V came to 4 bases and at J to 1 base, leaving 7 bases not matched to a gene. The germline gives CDR1 ENHRY, CDR2 SYGVKD. This CDR3 is built from 17 residues. The CDR3 DNA sequence: TGTGCCATCAGTGGGATGAGCGGGAGGGAATCCTACAATGAGCAGTTCTTC. Translated, it gives CAISGMSGRESYNEQFF.

The rearrangement uses TRBV18 and TRBJ1-2; a weak D match, TRBD1 (5 bases). V was pared by 5 bases and J by 6 bases, with 13 bases between. The CDR3 length is 13 residues. Germline-derived CDR1 and CDR2 are KGHSH and LQKENI. For the CDR3, the DNA is TGTGCCAGCTCAAGGACACTAAAAGATGGCTACACCTTC. The encoded protein is CASSRTLKDGYTF.

The chain uses TRBV28 and TRBJ1-4; 8 bases map to TRBD1. Germline V gives CDR1 MDHEN, CDR2 SYDVKM. The CDR3 totals 15 residues. Losses at the gene ends were 3 bases for V and 7 bases for J; bases not matched to a gene: 7. As DNA, the CDR3 is TGTGCCAGCAGTTTGCAGACAGGGGCGGGTGAAAAACTGTTTTTT. Translated: CASSLQTGAGEKLFF.

The chain joins TRBV25-1 to TRBJ1-5; 7 nucleotides line up with TRBD1. Germline trimming cut 6 bases from V and 0 bases from J; bases unmatched to any gene: 8. CDR1 MGHDK and CDR2 SYGVNS come from the germline V gene. The CDR3 covers 16 residues. The CDR3 spells CASRGTGDPSNQPQHF. CDR3 in DNA: TGTGCCAGCAGAGGAACAGGGGACCCTAGCAATCAGCCCCAGCATTTT.

The gene calls are TRBV2 and TRBJ2-7; TRBD2 agrees at 9 bases. Germline values: CDR1 SNHLY, CDR2 FYNNEI. The V gene end was trimmed by 4 bases and the J gene end by 2 bases; junction bases not matched to a gene: 6. The CDR3 extends over 15 amino acids. The CDR3 DNA sequence: TGTGCCAGCAGTGCCGGACTAGCGACCACCTACGAGCAGTACTTC. The encoded protein is CASSAGLATTYEQYF. The whole variable domain, filled in from reference TRBV2 and TRBJ2-7, reads EPEVTQTPSHQVTQMGQEVILRCVPISNHLYFYWYRQILGQKVEFLVSFYNNEISEKSEIFDDQFSVERPDGSNFTLKIRSTKLEDSAMYFCASSAGLATTYEQYFGPGTRLTVT.